The TCR beta chain under discussion was sequenced for a study of human versus mouse CDR3 diversity and MHC coevolution. Findings and limits, study-wide: Human T cells were selected on 5 to 7 MHC II alleles. Humans had the largest estimated TCR beta repertoire, 1.5 million to 2 million clonotypes. Human CDR3s averaged more deletions and insertions than mouse CDR3s.

Naive CD4 T cells, CD45RO-negative and CD62L-positive, were flow-sorted from PBMCs. As for this clone: What it binds is unknown.

TCRdb keeps only in-frame clones here, not all; method: immunoSEQ multiplex PCR. The profile shows some 80,000 clones, 85% to 95% of them singletons. Germline loops: CDR1 SEHNR, CDR2 FQNEAQ (reference sequence). The CDR3 contains 12 residues. Trimming removed 5 bases from V and 10 bases from J, with 9 bases in between. Sequenced: naive CD4+ T cells from blood. Specified subset: CD45RO-negative CD62L-positive naive CD4 T cells. This TCR was sampled from a person between 30 and 69 years old in good health. This chain links TRBV7-9 with TRBJ1-6, with D unresolved. CDR3 in DNA: TGTGCCAGCAGCACCGACGGGTCACCCCTCCACTTT. Protein product: CASSTDGSPLHF.